Below are 13 T cell receptor beta chains sequenced from a single sample in a study of blood T cell repertoires in COVID-19. The method was immunoSEQ multiplex PCR; TCRdb's version includes in-frame clones alone and lacks a portion of them. This sample has about 83,000 clones; just over 85% occur once, and the top ten carry approximately 21%. Material: peripheral blood. Receptors originate from a woman of 80 years or more in a cohort sampled during active or convalescent COVID-19.

This chain joins TRBV2 and TRBJ2-3, with D possibly being TRBD2 (6 bases). CDR1 and CDR2 from the germline V gene are SNHLY and FYNNEI. Trimming removed 3 bases at V and 1 base at J, with 11 bases between. The CDR3 spans 15 residues. The CDR3 bases are TGTGCCAGCAGTGATCACGGGAGAGGCACAGATACGCAGTATTTT. Amino acid sequence: CASSDHGRGTDTQYF.

The V and J genes are TRBV30 and TRBJ1-1, with no clear D. V gave up 3 bases and J gave up 1 base, with 9 bases separating them. Germline V gives CDR1 GTSNPN, CDR2 SVGIG (reference sequence). This CDR3 has 13 amino acids. The CDR3 loop reads CAWRTTQNTEAFF. The CDR3 DNA reads TGTGCCTGGAGGACTACACAGAACACTGAAGCTTTCTTT.

The genes are TRBV2 and TRBJ2-3; possible D gene TRBD2, 6 bases. This CDR3 is 12 amino acids long. Trimming took off 6 bases at V and 6 bases at J, with 10 bases between the two ends. The V gene's germline CDR1 is SNHLY and CDR2 FYNNEI. Written as DNA, the CDR3 is TGTGCCAGCAGACGTCGGGAGGATACGCAGTATTTT. Translated: CASRRREDTQYF.

This chain connects TRBV5-4 to TRBJ2-3, with 11 bases matching TRBD2. V gave up 3 bases and J gave up 2 bases; unmatched junction bases: 5. CDR1 SGHNT and CDR2 YYREEE come from the germline V gene (reference sequence). The length of the CDR3 is 16 residues. CDR3 region: CASSSRLAGHTDTQYF. DNA for the CDR3: TGTGCCAGCAGCTCGAGACTAGCGGGACACACAGATACGCAGTATTTT.

CDR3 in amino acids: CASSPAGSHYGYTF. For the CDR3, the DNA is TGTGCCAGCAGCCCAGCGGGTTCCCACTATGGCTACACCTTC. The chain employs TRBV11-3 and TRBJ1-2, with D hard to call. This CDR3 region has 14 residues. Germline V gives CDR1 SGHNT, CDR2 YENEEA. Between the trimmed V and J ends, which lost 5 bases and 3 bases, there was a span of 13 bases.

Only one count was recorded for this clone. The rearrangement uses TRBV6-5 and TRBJ2-3, with a possible D match to TRBD1 (6 bases). Deletions cut 4 bases from V and 6 bases from J, with 20 bases between. Germline V gene data show CDR1 as MNHEY and CDR2 as SVGAGI. CDR3 length: 16 amino acids. The CDR3 reads CASSFSRTAEADTQYF. The CDR3 nucleotides are TGTGCCAGCAGTTTCTCCAGGACAGCCGAAGCTGATACGCAGTATTTT.

V is TRBV21-1 and J is TRBJ1-6. TRBV21-1 is termed a pseudogene. There are 15 residues in the CDR3. The CDR3 DNA sequence: TGTGCCAGCAGCAAAAGGTGGGGGGTTAATTCACCCCTCCACTTT. It translates to CASSKRWGVNSPLHF.

V is TRBV15 and J is TRBJ2-1; D possibly corresponds to TRBD1 (5 bases). Trimming removed 4 bases at V and 10 bases at J, with 11 bases between. This CDR3 contains 12 residues. Germline V gene data show CDR1 as LNHNV and CDR2 as YYDKDF (reference sequence). The CDR3: CATSMYRLEQFF. As DNA, the CDR3 is TGTGCCACCAGCATGTACAGGTTAGAGCAGTTCTTC.

This clone is a singleton in its sample. The V and J genes are TRBV9 and TRBJ2-2, with TRBD2 as a possible D gene (5 bases). The V gene's germline CDR1 is SGDLS and CDR2 YYNGEE. The ends were cut back, 3 bases at V and 4 bases at J, with 19 bases in the middle. CDR3 length: 17 residues. The DNA for the CDR3 is TGTGCCAGCAGCGGCCGAAGCGGTCCGACTACCACCGGGGAGCTGTTTTTT. Its translation is CASSGRSGPTTTGELFF.

This clone was seen a few times. This sequence joins TRBV18 and TRBJ2-7; D may be TRBD1 (5 bases). CDR1 is KGHSH and CDR2 is LQKENI in the germline V gene. The CDR3 totals 12 residues. V lost 3 bases and J lost 5, with 8 bases in between. CDR3 sequence (DNA): TGTGCCAGCTCACCCTCCAGGGACGAGCAGTACGTC. Translated, it gives CASSPSRDEQYV.

The rearrangement uses TRBV29-1 and TRBJ1-1; D is ambiguous. V lost 3 bases to trimming and J lost 4 bases, with 3 bases between them. The CDR3 has 10 amino acids. CDR1 SQVTM and CDR2 ANQGSEA come from the germline V gene. The CDR3 reads CSVDGTEAFF. CDR3 bases: TGCAGCGTTGACGGCACTGAAGCTTTCTTT. Drawing the rest from reference TRBV29-1 and TRBJ1-1, the complete variable domain is SAVISQKPSRDICQRGTSLTIQCQVDSQVTMMFWYRQQPGQSLTLIATANQGSEATYESGFVIDKFPISRPNLTFSTLTVSNMSPEDSSIYLCSVDGTEAFFGQGTRLTVV.

This clone was picked up a small number of times. The chain employs TRBV15 and TRBJ1-1; D not certain. Trimming left V 0 bases short and J 1 base short, with 12 bases between. The CDR3 is made up of 16 amino acids. Germline-derived CDR1 and CDR2 are LNHNV and YYDKDF (reference sequence). Written as DNA, the CDR3 is TGTGCCACCAGCAGAGATCTTGGAGGGAAGAACACTGAAGCTTTCTTT. This gives the protein CATSRDLGGKNTEAFF. The whole variable domain, remainder taken from reference TRBV15 and TRBJ1-1, is DAMVIQNPRYQVTQFGKPVTLSCSQTLNHNVMYWYQQKSSQAPKLLFHYYDKDFNNEADTPDNFQSRRPNTSFCFLDIRSPGLGDTAMYLCATSRDLGGKNTEAFFGQGTRLTVV.

The chain joins TRBV3-1 (or the pseudogene TRBV3-2) to TRBJ2-1; D is unresolved. This CDR3 spans 13 amino acids. V was pared by 1 base and J by 9 bases, with 10 bases between. CDR1 LGHDT and CDR2 YNNKEL come from the germline V gene (reference sequence). The CDR3 coding sequence is TGTGCCAGCAGCCAAGTAGCCAGCTTTGAGCAGTTCTTC. The encoded protein is CASSQVASFEQFF.